Shown below are 15 T cell receptor beta chains from a single sample sequenced in a study of T cells in Graves' hyperthyroidism and ophthalmopathy. There were TCR beta CDR3 regions amplified from RNA transcripts. In the first-round RT-PCR of the TCR CDR3, the HTBI primer set was used. TCRdb reanalysed the multiplex PCR reads using MiXCR and keeps one entry per CDR3 protein. The sample includes around 390,000 distinct CDR3 sequences, 13% to 15% seen only once; the top ten take about 19%. Sequenced: blood. Every receptor here comes from a woman aged 30 to 39 with Graves' ophthalmopathy.

The chain carries TRBV6-1 and TRBJ1-2; no definite D call. V gave up 7 bases and J gave up 0 bases, with 12 bases separating them. This CDR3 region has 14 residues. CDR1 and CDR2 from the germline V gene are MNHNS and SASEGT. The CDR3 bases are TGTGCCAGCACCGAGGGAGCCCCTAACTATGGCTACACCTTC. Residues: CASTEGAPNYGYTF.

This clonotype was detected only a few times. The chain uses TRBV28 and TRBJ1-1; D is unclear. The V gene's germline CDR1 is MDHEN and CDR2 SYDVKM. Trimming took 2 bases from V and 7 from J, leaving 8 bases between them. The CDR3 extends over 12 amino acids. CDR3: CASSLQLYEAFF. CDR3 DNA sequence: TGTGCCAGCAGTTTACAGCTATATGAAGCTTTCTTT.

Many counts were recorded for this clonotype. V usage is TRBV30 and J usage is TRBJ1-3, with D tentatively TRBD1 (5 bases). With 2 bases removed from V and 3 bases from J, the gap between germline ends came to 14 bases. Per the germline V gene, CDR1 is GTSNPN and CDR2 is SVGIG (reference sequence). The CDR3 is made up of 15 amino acids. The CDR3 nucleotides read TGTGCCTGGAGTAGTGGGGCTCGAGTTGGAAACACCATATATTTT. Amino acids: CAWSSGARVGNTIYF.

This clonotype was counted many times. The chain couples TRBV12-3 or TRBV12-4 to TRBJ2-2; D is unresolved. This CDR3 has 14 residues. V was trimmed by 8 bases and J by 1 base, leaving 11 bases between them. CDR3 in DNA: TGTGCCAGCGGTTACAGAATGAACACCGGGGAGCTGTTTTTT. This sequence encodes CASGYRMNTGELFF.

This chain joins TRBV12-3 or TRBV12-4 and TRBJ2-1; D not resolved. The CDR3 is 11 residues long. V lost 5 bases and J lost 10, with 9 bases in between. DNA of the CDR3: TGTGCCAGCAGTCCAGTTGCGGAGCAGTTCTTC. Translating gives CASSPVAEQFF.

The V call is TRBV12-3 or TRBV12-4, the J call TRBJ2-1, with D unclear. V lost 5 bases and J 9 bases, leaving 8 bases between the germline ends. This CDR3 is 11 amino acids long. DNA for the CDR3: TGTGCCAGCAGTGCCCGTAGTGAGCAGTTCTTC. This gives the protein CASSARSEQFF.

This clonotype was seen repeatedly, ten times or more. J is TRBJ2-1 and V is TRBV6-1; no definite D call. CDR1 and CDR2 from the germline V gene are MNHNS and SASEGT. Trimming cost V 4 bases and J 4 bases, with 8 bases left between them. This CDR3 has 13 residues. The CDR3 loop is CASSANQYNEQFF. DNA of the CDR3: TGTGCCAGCAGTGCCAACCAGTACAATGAGCAGTTCTTC.

About this clonotype: Germline and junction disagree at one end, which may indicate a read error. The chain combines TRBV7-7 with TRBJ1-1; a weak D match, TRBD1 (6 bases). Germline loops: CDR1 SSHAT, CDR2 FNYEAQ (reference sequence). The CDR3 length is 15 residues. In DNA, the CDR3 is TGTGCTAGCAGCCCTTTCCAGGGGATCTACACTGAAGCTTTCTTT. As protein: CASSPFQGIYTEAFF.

This clonotype showed up many times. The chain combines TRBV12-3 or TRBV12-4 with TRBJ2-7; TRBD1 agrees at 8 bases. This CDR3 region has 15 residues. J was trimmed by 6 bases and V by 1 base; bases with no gene match: 8. CDR3 bases: TGTGCCAGCAGTTTAGTGGCAGGGGGCATGGGCGAGCAGTACTTC. Encoded protein: CASSLVAGGMGEQYF.

The sample holds many counts of this clonotype. The chain combines TRBV7-2 with TRBJ1-1; D call uncertain. The CDR3 extends over 12 amino acids. V lost 5 bases to trimming and J lost 10 bases, with 14 bases between them. Germline V CDR1 and CDR2: SGHTA, FQGNSA. Here the CDR3 reads CASSPKPRGAFF. The CDR3 DNA reads TGTGCCAGCAGCCCAAAACCCCGAGGAGCTTTCTTT.

This clonotype came up many times. The chain uses TRBV7-9 and TRBJ1-2; the D gene is possibly TRBD1 (6 bases). There are 16 residues in the CDR3. V lost 0 bases, J lost 6 bases, and 17 bases lay in between. Germline loops: CDR1 SEHNR, CDR2 FQNEAQ (reference sequence). DNA for the CDR3: TGTGCCAGCAGCTTAGCTTCAACCGGGGGCAGGAATGGCTACACCTTC. Translating gives CASSLASTGGRNGYTF.

This clonotype appeared many times. The rearrangement uses TRBV7-9 and TRBJ2-7; D gene ambiguous. Trimming stripped 6 bases from V and 2 bases from J, with 14 bases between. The germline CDR1 and CDR2 sequences are SEHNR and FQNEAQ (reference sequence). CDR3 length: 14 residues. CDR3 coding DNA: TGTGCCAGCAGACGGACCCGAGAACCCTACGAGCAGTACTTC. Protein sequence: CASRRTREPYEQYF.

The chain carries TRBV24-1 and TRBJ2-5; 7 nucleotides align to TRBD2. Germline values: CDR1 KGHDR, CDR2 SFDVKD. The V segment lost 3 bases and the J segment 2 bases; nucleotides outside the gene matches: 8. The CDR3 spans 16 residues. The CDR3 nucleotides read TGTGCCACCAGTGATCCCGCTAGCGGCATACAAGAGACCCAGTACTTC. Translating gives CATSDPASGIQETQYF.

This clonotype was seen at least ten times. The chain recombines TRBV2 with TRBJ1-2; TRBD1 is a possible D gene (6 bases). The CDR3 length is 18 residues. The V gene lost 5 bases and the J gene lost 1 base, with 23 bases spanning the gap. Germline loops: CDR1 SNHLY, CDR2 FYNNEI. DNA for the CDR3: TGTGCCAGCAGTATTATAAGGGGGTTGCGAATTTTTAACTATGGCTACACCTTC. It codes for CASSIIRGLRIFNYGYTF. The variable domain in full, with the rest retrieved from reference TRBV2 and TRBJ1-2, is EPEVTQTPSHQVTQMGQEVILRCVPISNHLYFYWYRQILGQKVEFLVSFYNNEISEKSEIFDDQFSVERPDGSNFTLKIRSTKLEDSAMYFCASSIIRGLRIFNYGYTFGSGTRLTVV.

This clonotype was detected ten times or more. The chain joins TRBV6-1 to TRBJ1-2, with TRBD1 as a possible D gene (6 bases). CDR1 MNHNS and CDR2 SASEGT come from the germline V gene. CDR3 size: 15 residues. With 6 bases removed from V and 4 bases from J, the gap between germline ends came to 18 bases. DNA for the CDR3: TGTGCCAGCAGGATGGGACATCAGTTTCGCTATGGCTACACCTTC. This encodes CASRMGHQFRYGYTF.